Below, 27 T cell receptor beta chains from the same sample are listed, as sequenced in a study of cytomegalovirus exposure and HLA in healthy donors. PCR employed 60 Vbeta and 13 Jbeta primers. The assay was immunoSEQ multiplex PCR, and TCRdb's table has in-frame clones only and misses some. The data contain 100,000 to 150,000 clones, about 71% of them singletons. Sequencing input: PBMCs. The source of these receptors is a woman aged 45-59 years in good health and CMV-seronegative.

V is TRBV7-9 and J is TRBJ1-2; D might be TRBD1 (5 bases). Per germline, CDR1 SEHNR and CDR2 FQNEAQ (reference sequence). The V end was cut by 0 bases, the J end by 8 bases, with 10 bases between. This CDR3 has 13 residues. This CDR3 reads CASSLARQFGYTF. The CDR3 bases are TGTGCCAGCAGCTTAGCGAGACAGTTCGGCTACACCTTC.

The V and J genes are TRBV10-3 and TRBJ1-5; D is perhaps TRBD1 (6 bases). Between the trimmed V and J ends, which lost 10 bases and 3 bases, there was a span of 13 bases. CDR3 length: 13 residues. Germline CDR1 and CDR2: ENHRY and SYGVKD. CDR3 in DNA: TGTGCCACTCACAGGGATACCAATCAGCCCCAGCATTTT. As protein: CATHRDTNQPQHF.

The V call is TRBV19, the J call TRBJ2-7, with 8 bases fitting TRBD1. V gave up 6 bases and J gave up 0 bases; unmatched junction bases: 10. Germline-derived CDR1 and CDR2 are LNHDA and SQIVND (reference sequence). This CDR3 is built from 16 residues. CDR3 DNA sequence: TGTGCCAGTAGGGGAATGGGACAGGACTCCTCCTACGAGCAGTACTTC. Translating gives CASRGMGQDSSYEQYF.

The count of this clone is one. The CDR3 nucleotides read TGCAGCGTTACCGGGGGGGGCAATCAGCCCCAGCATTTT. This codes for CSVTGGGNQPQHF. This rearrangement joins TRBV29-1 to TRBJ1-5; D may be TRBD1 (5 bases). The CDR3 is made up of 13 amino acids. Trimming took 5 bases from V and 2 from J, leaving 10 bases between them. Germline V gene data show CDR1 as SQVTM and CDR2 as ANQGSEA.

This clone has just one count. The J gene is TRBJ1-3, the V gene TRBV19; D is ambiguous. From germline, CDR1 is LNHDA and CDR2 SQIVND (reference sequence). This CDR3 has 14 residues. Deletions cut 2 bases from V and 0 bases from J, with 5 bases between. The CDR3 nucleotides read TGTGCCAGTAGTATAACTGACTCTGGAAACACCATATATTTT. This codes for CASSITDSGNTIYF.

DNA of the CDR3: TGTGCCAGCAGCTTTTCGACAGGAGGGAACACTGAAGCTTTCTTT. This codes for CASSFSTGGNTEAFF. The V gene is TRBV7-2, the J gene TRBJ1-1, with D perhaps matching TRBD1 (6 bases). Germline V gene lookup returns CDR1 SGHTA and CDR2 FQGNSA. Trimming shortened V by 3 bases and J by 1 base, and 12 bases separated the two germline ends. The CDR3 length is 15 residues.

The chain combines TRBV5-1 with TRBJ2-3, with TRBD2 identical over 7 bases. The CDR3 contains 15 residues. Looked up from germline, CDR1 is SGHRS and CDR2 is YFSETQ. J lost 3 bases, V lost 2 bases, and 6 bases had no gene match. The CDR3 reads CASSLNQRETDTQYF. As DNA, the CDR3 is TGCGCCAGCAGCTTAAACCAGCGGGAAACAGATACGCAGTATTTT.

The chain combines TRBV10-3 with TRBJ2-6; a weak D match, TRBD2 (6 bases). The V gene lost 4 bases and the J gene lost 5 bases, with 15 bases spanning the gap. CDR1 and CDR2 from the germline V gene are ENHRY and SYGVKD. The CDR3 is made up of 16 amino acids. CDR3 nucleotides: TGTGCCATCAGTGTAGCAGGAGGGATTAGGGCCAACGTCCTGACTTTC. Translating it yields CAISVAGGIRANVLTF.

The chain links TRBV5-4 to TRBJ1-6; D uncertain. This CDR3 region has 15 residues. Germline V CDR1 and CDR2: SGHNT, YYREEE (reference sequence). V lost 0 bases to trimming and J lost 9 bases, with 13 bases between them. CDR3 amino acids: CASSLELAGFSPLHF. The CDR3 nucleotides read TGTGCCAGCAGCTTGGAGTTGGCGGGGTTTTCACCCCTCCACTTT.

This clone occurred a few times. At one of its ends the junction is not consistent with the germline gene, which may arise from a read error. The J gene is TRBJ2-5, the V gene TRBV7-7; a possible D gene is TRBD1 (5 bases). The CDR3 contains 15 residues. Germline V gives CDR1 SSHAT, CDR2 FNYEAQ (reference sequence). The CDR3 protein is CASSSRQGVQETQYF. The CDR3 nucleotides read TGTGCTAGCAGCTCACGGCAGGGCGTCCAAGAGACCCAGTACTTC. The variable domain in full, with the rest retrieved from reference TRBV7-7 and TRBJ2-5, is GAGVSQSPRYKVTKRGQDVTLRCDPISSHATLYWYQQALGQGPEFLTYFNYEAQPDKSGLPSDRFSAERPEGSISTLTIQRTEQRDSAMYRCASSSRQGVQETQYFGPGTRLLVL.

This clone has only a few counts. This chain joins TRBV5-1 and TRBJ2-1, with 7 positions matching TRBD2. V gave up 1 base and J gave up 0 bases; unmatched junction bases: 4. Looked up from germline, CDR1 is SGHRS and CDR2 is YFSETQ. The CDR3 consists of 16 residues. CDR3 amino acids: CASSLTSASSYNEQFF. CDR3 nucleotides: TGCGCCAGCAGCTTGACTAGCGCCAGCTCCTACAATGAGCAGTTCTTC.

The chain employs TRBV7-2 and TRBJ1-1; weak D call: TRBD1 (6 bases). Trimming shortened V by 5 bases and J by 4 bases, and 17 bases separated the two germline ends. The CDR3 extends over 15 amino acids. From germline, CDR1 is SGHTA and CDR2 FQGNSA. CDR3 region: CASSGKQGILTEAFF. The CDR3 DNA follows: TGTGCCAGCAGCGGAAAACAGGGCATTCTCACTGAAGCTTTCTTT.

The chain recombines TRBV2 with TRBJ1-1; D is ambiguous. CDR1 is SNHLY, CDR2 FYNNEI, per germline. Trimming pared 4 bases from V and 1 base from J, leaving 13 bases between. This CDR3 is 15 amino acids long. CDR3 region: CASSGAPVPNTEAFF. Written as DNA, the CDR3 is TGTGCCAGCAGTGGGGCTCCCGTCCCGAACACTGAAGCTTTCTTT.

This clone was recorded at least ten times. The rearrangement links TRBV25-1 to TRBJ2-7; D remains unclear. The germline gives CDR1 MGHDK, CDR2 SYGVNS. Trimming removed 5 bases at V and 3 bases at J, with 8 bases between. The CDR3 sequence is 12 residues long. CDR3 protein: CASSQSGYEQYF. As DNA, the CDR3 is TGTGCCAGCAGTCAATCCGGCTACGAGCAGTACTTC.

The chain links TRBV29-1 to TRBJ1-1, with 8 bases identical to TRBD1. Looked up from germline, CDR1 is SQVTM and CDR2 is ANQGSEA. Trimming took 7 bases from V and 5 from J; bases not matched to a gene: 18. This CDR3 region has 16 residues. The CDR3 DNA is TGCAGCGAAGCGTCCCGGGACAGGTTGGGGGGAACTGAAGCTTTCTTT. Its protein product is CSEASRDRLGGTEAFF.

J is TRBJ1-1 and V is TRBV10-1; 10 bases are a match to TRBD1. The CDR3 spans 20 residues. Unmatched junction bases numbered 13, after V lost 0 bases and J lost 0 bases. The germline CDR1 and CDR2 sequences are WNHNN and SYGVQD (reference sequence). The CDR3 DNA is TGCGCCAGCAGTGAGTCCCGGGACAGGGGCCGAGGAGAAATGAACACTGAAGCTTTCTTT. This translates into CASSESRDRGRGEMNTEAFF.

The chain combines TRBV11-3 with TRBJ1-4; possible D gene TRBD1, 5 bases. V shed 7 bases and J shed 9 bases, with 12 bases lying between them. CDR1 SGHNT and CDR2 YENEEA come from the germline V gene. CDR3 length equals 12 residues. CDR3 DNA sequence: TGTGCCAGCAACGGGGGGTTTAAAAAACTGTTTTTT. Translating it yields CASNGGFKKLFF. Supplemented by reference TRBV11-3 and TRBJ1-4, the full variable domain reads EAGVVQSPRYKIIEKKQPVAFWCNPISGHNTLYWYLQNLGQGPELLIRYENEEAVDDSQLPKDRFSAERLKGVDSTLKIQPAELGDSAVYLCASNGGFKKLFFGSGTQLSVL.

This chain uses TRBV10-3 with TRBJ1-3; the D gene is possibly TRBD1 (6 bases). The CDR3 is 15 amino acids. V shed 2 bases and J shed 4 bases, with 12 bases lying between them. Germline V CDR1 and CDR2: ENHRY, SYGVKD. Here the CDR3 reads CAISETGTLGNTIYF. The CDR3 nucleotides are TGTGCCATCAGTGAGACCGGGACATTAGGAAACACCATATATTTT.

Only one count was recorded for this clone. This chain links TRBV28 with TRBJ2-5; possible D gene TRBD2, 6 bases. The better agreement between TRBJ2-7 and the DNA end casts doubt on the J call. This CDR3 is built from 14 residues. Looked up from germline, CDR1 is MDHEN and CDR2 is SYDVKM. CDR3 loop: CASSTGTLTYEQYF. The DNA for the CDR3 is TGTGCCAGCAGTACCGGGACTTTAACCTACGAGCAGTACTTC.

The chain recombines TRBV18 with TRBJ2-1; 14 positions match TRBD2. Germline V gene lookup returns CDR1 KGHSH and CDR2 LQKENI. This CDR3 is 17 amino acids long. V shed 3 bases and J 7 bases; nucleotides not matched to a gene: 8. This chain's CDR3 is CASSPGGTSGSHNEQFF. DNA for the CDR3: TGTGCCAGCTCACCGGGCGGGACTAGCGGGAGTCATAATGAGCAGTTCTTC.

V gene TRBV30 combines with J gene TRBJ2-1; a weak D match, TRBD2 (6 bases). Trimming took off 1 base at V and 10 bases at J, with 8 bases between the two ends. The CDR3 loop spans 11 amino acids. Germline CDR1 and CDR2: GTSNPN and SVGIG (reference sequence). The DNA of the CDR3 is TGTGCCTGGAGTGCCCTAGCGGAGCAGTTCTTC. Translated: CAWSALAEQFF.

CDR3 nucleotides: TGTGCCAGCTCACCACTAGCAAGAGGCACTGAAGCTTTCTTT. Residues: CASSPLARGTEAFF. V is TRBV18 and J is TRBJ1-1; the D is unclear. The germline CDR1 and CDR2 sequences are KGHSH and LQKENI. The CDR3 is 14 amino acids. The V end was cut by 1 base, the J end by 4 bases, with 10 bases between.

The chain employs TRBV13 and TRBJ2-1; D might be TRBD1 (6 bases). V dropped 4 bases and J dropped 1 base, with 14 bases sitting between them. This CDR3 is built from 16 residues. Germline lookup yields CDR1 PRHDT and CDR2 FYEKMQ (reference sequence). CDR3 residues: CASSSGDSGSYNEQFF. The CDR3 DNA sequence: TGTGCCAGCAGCTCAGGGGATTCAGGGTCCTACAATGAGCAGTTCTTC.

The chain uses TRBV5-8 and TRBJ2-7; TRBD2 agrees at 11 bases. Germline V gene lookup returns CDR1 SGHTS and CDR2 YDEGEE. V was pared by 3 bases and J by 4 bases, with 3 bases of the junction left unmatched. The CDR3 loop spans 14 amino acids. Written as DNA, the CDR3 is TGTGCCAGCAGCTACGGACTAGCGGGTTACGAGCAGTACTTC. It encodes CASSYGLAGYEQYF.

The rearrangement links TRBV28 to TRBJ1-1; 7 bases are a match to TRBD1. Trimming at V came to 4 bases and at J to 0 bases, leaving 5 bases not matched to a gene. The V gene's germline CDR1 is MDHEN and CDR2 SYDVKM. This CDR3 has 15 amino acids. CDR3 residues: CASSYNRGVNTEAFF. In DNA form, the CDR3 reads TGTGCCAGCAGTTACAACAGGGGCGTGAACACTGAAGCTTTCTTT.

The chain carries TRBV7-9 and TRBJ1-3; possibly TRBD1 for D (5 bases). The V end lost 6 bases, the J end lost 0 bases, and 9 bases lay between the germline ends. Germline V gene sequence: CDR1 SEHNR, CDR2 FQNEAQ (reference sequence). This CDR3 region has 14 residues. The CDR3 loop reads CASRQDSSGNTIYF. CDR3 bases: TGTGCCAGCAGGCAAGACAGCTCTGGAAACACCATATATTTT.

The genes are TRBV5-1 and TRBJ2-2, with 10 positions matching TRBD1. The J segment lost 2 bases and the V segment lost 4 bases, leaving 11 bases of the junction unmatched. Germline values: CDR1 SGHRS, CDR2 YFSETQ. The CDR3 is made up of 18 amino acids. The DNA for the CDR3 is TGCGCCAGCAGCCGCGTCGACAGGGGGCAAGGAAACACCGGGGAGCTGTTTTTT. It specifies CASSRVDRGQGNTGELFF.